This T cell receptor (beta chain) was observed in a study of shared clonotypes between healthy human individuals. Overall study: A couple of women and a few men aged 18 to 49 made up the donors. The study, taken as a whole, reports: Relative to clonotypes present in all four donors, those not shared had lower generation probabilities.

To note about this clone: Its cognate antigen is unknown.

As handled by the study authors: ImmunoSEQ output lacked quality scores and full-length reads, limiting matched filtering. The protocol was immunoSEQ multiplex PCR, while the TCRdb copy is restricted to in-frame clones and leaves out a portion. V, J and clone size reflect that table, while D and trimming were determined from the DNA. Here the sample spans a few million clones, more than 80% being singletons. The TCR comes from a man aged 18 to 29 in good health. Sequenced sample: naive CD4+ T cells sorted from blood. Subset meaning: CD45RA+ positively selected.

The CDR3 coding sequence is TGTGCCAGTTTACAGGGTCTCGAGGAAAAACTGTTTTTT. Protein: CASLQGLEEKLFF. J is TRBJ1-4 and V is TRBV19; TRBD1 is a possible D gene (6 bases). The CDR3 consists of 13 residues. Trimming removed 8 bases at V and 8 bases at J, with 15 bases between. The germline V gene has CDR1 LNHDA and CDR2 SQIVND (reference sequence).